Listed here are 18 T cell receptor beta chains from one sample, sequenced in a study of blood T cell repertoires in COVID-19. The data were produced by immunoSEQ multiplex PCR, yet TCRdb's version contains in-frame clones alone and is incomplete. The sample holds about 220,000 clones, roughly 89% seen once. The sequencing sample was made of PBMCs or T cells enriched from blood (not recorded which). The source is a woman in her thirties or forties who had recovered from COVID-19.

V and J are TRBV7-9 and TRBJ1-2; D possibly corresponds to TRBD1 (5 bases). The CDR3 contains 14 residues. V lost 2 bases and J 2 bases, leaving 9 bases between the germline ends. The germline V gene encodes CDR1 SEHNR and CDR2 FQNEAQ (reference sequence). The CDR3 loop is CASSLLDRNYGYTF. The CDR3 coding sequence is TGTGCCAGCAGCTTACTTGACAGAAACTATGGCTACACCTTC.

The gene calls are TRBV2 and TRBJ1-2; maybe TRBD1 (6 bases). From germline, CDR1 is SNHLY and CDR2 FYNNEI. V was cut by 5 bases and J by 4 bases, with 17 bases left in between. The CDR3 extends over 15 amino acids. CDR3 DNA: TGTGCCAGCAGTAATGACAGGCCGTCTGGCTATGGCTACACCTTC. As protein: CASSNDRPSGYGYTF.

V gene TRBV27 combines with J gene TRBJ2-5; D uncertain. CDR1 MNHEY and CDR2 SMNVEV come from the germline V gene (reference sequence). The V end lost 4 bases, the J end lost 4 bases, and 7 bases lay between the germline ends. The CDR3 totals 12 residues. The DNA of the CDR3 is TGTGCCAGCAGTTCCTCGGGAGAGACCCAGTACTTC. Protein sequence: CASSSSGETQYF.

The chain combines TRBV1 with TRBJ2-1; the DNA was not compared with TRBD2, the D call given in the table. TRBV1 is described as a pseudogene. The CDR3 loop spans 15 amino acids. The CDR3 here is CTSSQGGPGFDEQFF. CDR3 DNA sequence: TGCACCAGCAGCCAAGGAGGGCCGGGATTCGATGAGCAGTTCTTC.

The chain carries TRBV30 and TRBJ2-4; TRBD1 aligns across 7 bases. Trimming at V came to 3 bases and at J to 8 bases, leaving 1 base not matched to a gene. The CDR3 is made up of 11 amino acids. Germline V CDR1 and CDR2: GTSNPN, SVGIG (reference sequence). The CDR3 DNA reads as TGTGCCTGGAGCCAGGGGGACATTCAGTACTTC. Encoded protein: CAWSQGDIQYF.

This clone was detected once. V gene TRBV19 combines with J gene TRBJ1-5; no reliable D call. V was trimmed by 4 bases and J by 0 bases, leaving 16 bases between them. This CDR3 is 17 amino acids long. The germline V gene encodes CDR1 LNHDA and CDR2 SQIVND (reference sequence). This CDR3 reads CASSRWGGGDSNQPQHF. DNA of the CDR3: TGTGCCAGTAGTAGATGGGGAGGTGGGGATAGCAATCAGCCCCAGCATTTT.

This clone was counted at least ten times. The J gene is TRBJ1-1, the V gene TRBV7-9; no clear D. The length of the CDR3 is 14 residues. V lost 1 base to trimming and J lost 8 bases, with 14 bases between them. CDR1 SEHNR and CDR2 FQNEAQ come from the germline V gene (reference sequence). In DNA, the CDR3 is TGTGCCAGCAGCTTAGGAGCGGCGCAGGTCGAAGCTTTCTTT. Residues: CASSLGAAQVEAFF.

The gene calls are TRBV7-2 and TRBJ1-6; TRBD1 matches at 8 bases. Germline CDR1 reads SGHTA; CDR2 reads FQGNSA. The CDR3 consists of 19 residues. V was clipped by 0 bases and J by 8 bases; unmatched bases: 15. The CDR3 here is CASSLAALRQGARDSPLHF. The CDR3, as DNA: TGTGCCAGCAGCTTAGCTGCACTCCGGCAGGGGGCGCGGGATTCACCCCTCCACTTT.

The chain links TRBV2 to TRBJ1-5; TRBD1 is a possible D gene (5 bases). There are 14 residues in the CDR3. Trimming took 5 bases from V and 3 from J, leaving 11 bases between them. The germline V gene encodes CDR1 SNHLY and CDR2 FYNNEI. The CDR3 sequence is CASSWGSLNQPQHF. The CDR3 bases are TGTGCCAGCAGTTGGGGCAGCCTCAATCAGCCCCAGCATTTT.

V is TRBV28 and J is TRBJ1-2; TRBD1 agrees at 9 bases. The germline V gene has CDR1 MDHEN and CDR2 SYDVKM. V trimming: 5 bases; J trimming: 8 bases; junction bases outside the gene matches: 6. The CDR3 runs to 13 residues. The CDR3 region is CASSPRDRDGYTF. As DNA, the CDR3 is TGTGCCAGCAGTCCCCGGGACAGGGACGGCTACACCTTC.

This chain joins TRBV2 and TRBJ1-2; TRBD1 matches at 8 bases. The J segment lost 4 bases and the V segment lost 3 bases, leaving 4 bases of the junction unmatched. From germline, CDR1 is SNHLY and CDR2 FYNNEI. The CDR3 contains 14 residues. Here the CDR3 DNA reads TGTGCCAGCAGTGAGCTGGACAGGGCCTATGGCTACACCTTC. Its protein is CASSELDRAYGYTF.

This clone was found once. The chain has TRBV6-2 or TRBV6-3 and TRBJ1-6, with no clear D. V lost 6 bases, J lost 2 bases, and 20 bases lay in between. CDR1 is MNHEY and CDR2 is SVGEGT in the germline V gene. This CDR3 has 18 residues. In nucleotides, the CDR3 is TGTGCCAGCAGCCCGCGGGATCAAGGATTAACCTATAATTCACCCCTCCACTTT. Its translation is CASSPRDQGLTYNSPLHF.

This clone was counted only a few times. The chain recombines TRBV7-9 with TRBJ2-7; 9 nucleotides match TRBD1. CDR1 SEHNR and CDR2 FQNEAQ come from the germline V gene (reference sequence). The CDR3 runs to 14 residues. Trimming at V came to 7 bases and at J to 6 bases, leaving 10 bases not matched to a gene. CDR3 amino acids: CASTLPGQGSEQYV. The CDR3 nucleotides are TGTGCCAGCACCCTCCCGGGACAGGGTTCCGAGCAGTACGTC.

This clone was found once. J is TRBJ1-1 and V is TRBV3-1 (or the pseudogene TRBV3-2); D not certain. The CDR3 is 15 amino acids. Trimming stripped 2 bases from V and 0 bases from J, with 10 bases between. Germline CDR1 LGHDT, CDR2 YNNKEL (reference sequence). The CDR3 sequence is CASSQFRDMNTEAFF. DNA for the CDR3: TGTGCCAGCAGCCAATTTCGTGACATGAACACTGAAGCTTTCTTT.

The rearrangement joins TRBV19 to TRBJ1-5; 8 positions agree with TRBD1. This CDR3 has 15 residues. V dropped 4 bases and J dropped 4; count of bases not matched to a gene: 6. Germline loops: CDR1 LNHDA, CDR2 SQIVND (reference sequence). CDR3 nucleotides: TGTGCCAGTAGTACCCTGACAGGGGCAAATCAGCCCCAGCATTTT. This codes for CASSTLTGANQPQHF.

CDR3 nucleotides: TGTGCCAGCAGCTTGATCACAGGGGGTGAGGCCCAGCATTTT. This codes for CASSLITGGEAQHF. The rearrangement links TRBV5-5 to TRBJ1-5; TRBD1 aligns across 8 bases. The CDR3 runs 14 residues. V was pared by 1 base and J by 11 bases, with 8 bases of the junction left unmatched. The V gene's germline CDR1 is SGHKS and CDR2 YYEKEE (reference sequence).

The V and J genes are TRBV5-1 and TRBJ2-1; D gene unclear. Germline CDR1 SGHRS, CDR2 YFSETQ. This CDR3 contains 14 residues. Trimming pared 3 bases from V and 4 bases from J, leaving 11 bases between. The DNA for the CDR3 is TGCGCCAGCAGCTCTAAGGCGGTTTACAATGAGCAGTTCTTC. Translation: CASSSKAVYNEQFF.

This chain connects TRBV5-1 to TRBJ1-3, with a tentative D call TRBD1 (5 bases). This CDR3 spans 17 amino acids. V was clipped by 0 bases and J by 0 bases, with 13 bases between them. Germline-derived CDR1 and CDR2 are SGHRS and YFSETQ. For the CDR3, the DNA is TGCGCCAGCAGCTTGGATCCATTGGGGCACTCTGGAAACACCATATATTTT. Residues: CASSLDPLGHSGNTIYF.